Sequencing of this TCR beta chain was carried out in a study of Ad26.COV2.S vaccination and SARS-CoV-2 variants (dated by TCRdb to the early 2020s). For the wider study: Vaccine-arm donors came from COV1001, a multicentre, randomized, double-blind, placebo-controlled phase I-IIa trial of Ad26.COV2.S in healthy adults. Sequencing of the TCRbeta repertoire served to evaluate the specificity and breadth of SARS-CoV-2-reactive T cell receptors following Ad26.COV2.S vaccination. Participants in the trial were split at random into five groups of five each, receiving low-dose or high-dose Ad26.COV2.S once or twice, or else placebo on both occasions. Ad26.COV2.S was administered intramuscularly at a dose of 5x10^10 or 1x10^11 viral particles, either as one shot or as two shots given 56 days apart. The TCR-sequenced set comprised roughly 30 samples: around 20 Ad26.COV2.S vaccine recipients, 5 placebo recipients and 8 SARS-CoV-2 convalescent individuals. Investigators did not know the trial group allocation while performing experiments and assessing outcomes. Beyond this particular receptor, the publication reports: After vaccination, spike-specific CD8+ and CD4+ T cell responses were reported to show substantial breadth. The study was not powered to compare responses between vaccine doses or regimens. Higher spike-specific TCR breadth was observed in Ad26.COV2.S recipients than in placebo recipients (P = 0.0014). Non-spike TCR breadth was comparable between vaccine and placebo recipients, consistent with the vaccine containing only spike. According to the authors, total T cell responses may have been underestimated by the TCR breadth and depth analyses.

From the germline V gene, CDR1 is KGHDR and CDR2 is SFDVKD. From the cysteine up to the phenylalanine, the CDR3 has a length of 16 residues. The sequence is cut down to CDR3 DNA, 48 bases in frame from base 1. Ends trimmed: V by 3 bases, J by 4 bases; bases unmatched to a gene: 7. Comments on this clone: Its antigen has not been determined. No much larger clone exists at a distance of one base, and base qualities are not known.

The immunoSEQ Assay was used to sequence TCRbeta CDR3 regions. After extraction, genomic DNA underwent amplification by bias-controlled multiplex PCR, followed by high-throughput sequencing. In the original analysis: To quantify the absolute abundance of every unique TCRbeta CDR3 region, sequences were collapsed and filtered. Usable DNA was measured by amplifying reference genes present in all nucleated cells, and TCRbeta template counts were normalized to that usable DNA to estimate T cell fraction. Repertoire TCRs were annotated as SARS-CoV-2-specific by exact matching of V gene, CDR3 amino acid sequence and J gene to a known reactive TCR set. The reference SARS-CoV-2 TCR set was obtained from MIRA and was filtered for enrichment in COVID-19-positive ImmuneCODE repertoires, whereby public or cross-reactive TCRs were removed. Based on the MIRA antigens, annotated TCRs were further analysed at the level of specific ORF or position within ORF. Breadth was defined as the number of annotated unique rearrangements divided by the total number of unique productive rearrangements, and depth was defined as the summed frequency of the annotated unique rearrangements. TCR breadth was compared between groups using two-sided Wilcoxon rank-sum tests. This is the immuneACCESS table as TCRdb keeps it, with only in-frame sequences that have V and J called. A part of the clones is gone; compared with another copy, unresolved V genes explain less than half, and the rest is unexplained. The V and J calls and the clone size are those of that table, but D and trimming were determined from the DNA. Recorded for this sample are 290,000 or so clones; about 90% of them occurred a single time. The biggest ten clones account for about 3.1% of the sample.

Per the publication, the treatment or condition label means: 15 to 20 received Ad26.COV2.S at low or high dose, single or two shots; roughly five received placebo; per-sample allocation not given. For vaccine and placebo recipients, the sequenced repertoires came from samples collected on day 63 after the first injection. Between 29 July and 7 August 2020, Cohort 1b enrolled 25 adults aged 18-55 years at one site in Boston, USA. Ad26.COV2.S was a replication-incompetent adenovirus type 26 vector expressing a prefusion-stabilized SARS-CoV-2 spike protein from the original Wuhan strain. The receptor was isolated from a person aged 18 to 59 who received the Ad26.COV2.S COVID-19 vaccine or a placebo. Recombination joined TRBV24-1 with TRBJ1-3, and TRBD1 matches 8 of the central bases. Sequencing was performed on peripheral blood, taken in a trial of Ad26.COV2.S vaccine versus placebo. The CDR3 has the sequence CATSDQAGGWGNTIYF. The DNA is TGTGCCACCAGTGATCAAGCAGGGGGCTGGGGAAACACCATATATTTT.